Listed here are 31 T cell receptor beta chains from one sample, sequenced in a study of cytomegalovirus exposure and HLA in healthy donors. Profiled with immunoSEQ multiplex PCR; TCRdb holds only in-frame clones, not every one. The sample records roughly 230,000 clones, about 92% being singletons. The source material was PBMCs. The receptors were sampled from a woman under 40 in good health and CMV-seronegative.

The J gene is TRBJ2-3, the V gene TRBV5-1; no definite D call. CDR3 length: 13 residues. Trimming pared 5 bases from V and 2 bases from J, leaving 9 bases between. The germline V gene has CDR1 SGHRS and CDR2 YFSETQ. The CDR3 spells CASSNEPTDTQYF. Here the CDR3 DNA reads TGCGCCAGCAGTAACGAACCCACAGATACGCAGTATTTT.

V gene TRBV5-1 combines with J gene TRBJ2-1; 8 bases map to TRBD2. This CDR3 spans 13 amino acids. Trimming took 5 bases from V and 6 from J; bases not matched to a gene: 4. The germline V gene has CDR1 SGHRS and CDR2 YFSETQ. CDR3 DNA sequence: TGCGCCAGCAGTCTAGCGGGCGGCAATGAGCAGTTCTTC. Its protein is CASSLAGGNEQFF.

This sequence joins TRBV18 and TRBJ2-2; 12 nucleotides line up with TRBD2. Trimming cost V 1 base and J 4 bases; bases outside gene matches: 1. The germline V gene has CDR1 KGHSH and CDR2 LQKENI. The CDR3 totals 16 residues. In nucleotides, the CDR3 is TGTGCCAGCTCACCACGGACTAGCGGGATCACCGGGGAGCTGTTTTTT. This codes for CASSPRTSGITGELFF. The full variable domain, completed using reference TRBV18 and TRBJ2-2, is NAGVMQNPRHLVRRRGQEARLRCSPMKGHSHVYWYRQLPEEGLKFMVYLQKENIIDESGMPKERFSAEFPKEGPSILRIQQVVRGDSAAYFCASSPRTSGITGELFFGEGSRLTVL.

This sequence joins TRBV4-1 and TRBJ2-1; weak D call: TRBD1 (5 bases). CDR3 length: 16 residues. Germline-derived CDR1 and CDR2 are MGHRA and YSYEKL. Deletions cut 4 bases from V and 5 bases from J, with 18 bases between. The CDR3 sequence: CASSLTVGSADNEQFF. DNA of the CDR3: TGCGCCAGCAGCCTGACAGTCGGCAGCGCAGACAATGAGCAGTTCTTC.

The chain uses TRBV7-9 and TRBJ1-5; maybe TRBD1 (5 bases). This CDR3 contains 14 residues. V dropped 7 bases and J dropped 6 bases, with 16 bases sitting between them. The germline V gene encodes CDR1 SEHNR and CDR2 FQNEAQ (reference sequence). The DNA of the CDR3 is TGTGCCAGCACCATGGGGGGGGAGCTTCAGCCCCAGCATTTT. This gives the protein CASTMGGELQPQHF.

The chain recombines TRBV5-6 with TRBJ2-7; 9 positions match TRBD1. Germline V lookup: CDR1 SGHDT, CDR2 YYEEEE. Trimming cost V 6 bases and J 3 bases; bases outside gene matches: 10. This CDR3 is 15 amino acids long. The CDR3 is CASNRPGQGDYEQYF. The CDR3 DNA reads TGTGCCAGCAACCGGCCGGGACAGGGAGACTACGAGCAGTACTTC.

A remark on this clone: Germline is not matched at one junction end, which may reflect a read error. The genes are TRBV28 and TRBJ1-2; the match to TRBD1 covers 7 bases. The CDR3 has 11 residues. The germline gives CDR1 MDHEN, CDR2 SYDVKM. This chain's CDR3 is CASRLLDRVTF. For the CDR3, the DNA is TGTGCCAGCAGATTATTAGACAGGGTAACCTTC.

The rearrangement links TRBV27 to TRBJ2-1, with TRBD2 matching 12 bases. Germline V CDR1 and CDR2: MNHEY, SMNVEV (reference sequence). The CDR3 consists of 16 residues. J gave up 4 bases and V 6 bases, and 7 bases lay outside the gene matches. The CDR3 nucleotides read TGTGCCAGCAGCCCACCCGGACTAGCGGGATACAATGAGCAGTTCTTC. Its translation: CASSPPGLAGYNEQFF.

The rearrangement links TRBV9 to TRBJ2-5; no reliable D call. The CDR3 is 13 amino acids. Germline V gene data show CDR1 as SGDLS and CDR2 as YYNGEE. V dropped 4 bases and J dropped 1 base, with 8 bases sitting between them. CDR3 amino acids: CASSPRVQETQYF. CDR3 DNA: TGTGCCAGCAGCCCCCGGGTCCAAGAGACCCAGTACTTC.

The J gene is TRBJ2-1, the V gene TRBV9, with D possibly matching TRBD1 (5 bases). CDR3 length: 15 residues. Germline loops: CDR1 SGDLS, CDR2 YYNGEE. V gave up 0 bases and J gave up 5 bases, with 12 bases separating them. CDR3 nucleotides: TGTGCCAGCAGCGTAGCCAGGGTCCCTAACAATGAGCAGTTCTTC. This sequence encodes CASSVARVPNNEQFF.

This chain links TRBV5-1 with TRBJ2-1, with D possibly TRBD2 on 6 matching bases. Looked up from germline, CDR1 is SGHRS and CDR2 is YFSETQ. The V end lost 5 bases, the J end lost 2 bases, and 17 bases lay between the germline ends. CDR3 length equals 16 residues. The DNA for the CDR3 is TGCGCCAGCAGGAGCTTGGGTCGACTAGCCTACAATGAGCAGTTCTTC. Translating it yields CASRSLGRLAYNEQFF. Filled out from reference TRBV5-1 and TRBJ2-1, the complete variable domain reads KAGVTQTPRYLIKTRGQQVTLSCSPISGHRSVSWYQQTPGQGLQFLFEYFSETQRNKGNFPGRFSGRQFSNSRSEMNVSTLELGDSALYLCASRSLGRLAYNEQFFGPGTRLTVL.

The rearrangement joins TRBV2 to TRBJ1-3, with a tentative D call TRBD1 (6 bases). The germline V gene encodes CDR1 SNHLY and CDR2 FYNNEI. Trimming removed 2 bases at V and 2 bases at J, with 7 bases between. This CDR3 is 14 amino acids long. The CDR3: CASSERTAGNTIYF. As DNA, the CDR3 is TGTGCCAGCAGTGAACGGACAGCTGGAAACACCATATATTTT.

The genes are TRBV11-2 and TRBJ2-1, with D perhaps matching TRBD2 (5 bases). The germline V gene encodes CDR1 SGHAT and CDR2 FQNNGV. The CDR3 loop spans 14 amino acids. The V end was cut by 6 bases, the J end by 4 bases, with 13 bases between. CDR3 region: CASSAEGGYNEQFF. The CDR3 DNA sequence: TGTGCCAGCAGTGCCGAGGGCGGATACAATGAGCAGTTCTTC.

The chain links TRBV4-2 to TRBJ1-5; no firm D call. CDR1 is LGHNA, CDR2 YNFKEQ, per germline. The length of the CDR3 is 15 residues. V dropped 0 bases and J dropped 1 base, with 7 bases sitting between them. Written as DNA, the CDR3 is TGTGCCAGCAGCCAAGATGGGTCGAGCAATCAGCCCCAGCATTTT. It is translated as CASSQDGSSNQPQHF.

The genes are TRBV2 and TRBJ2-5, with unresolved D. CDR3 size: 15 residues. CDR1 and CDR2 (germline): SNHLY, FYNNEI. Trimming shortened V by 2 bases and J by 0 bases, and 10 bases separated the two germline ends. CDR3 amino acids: CASSENRADQETQYF. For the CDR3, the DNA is TGTGCCAGCAGTGAAAATAGGGCAGACCAAGAGACCCAGTACTTC. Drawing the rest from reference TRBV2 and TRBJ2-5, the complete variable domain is EPEVTQTPSHQVTQMGQEVILRCVPISNHLYFYWYRQILGQKVEFLVSFYNNEISEKSEIFDDQFSVERPDGSNFTLKIRSTKLEDSAMYFCASSENRADQETQYFGPGTRLLVL.

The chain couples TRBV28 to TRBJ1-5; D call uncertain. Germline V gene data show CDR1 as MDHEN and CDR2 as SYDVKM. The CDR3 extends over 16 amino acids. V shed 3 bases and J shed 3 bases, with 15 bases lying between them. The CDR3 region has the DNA TGTGCCAGCAGTTTCCAGCAGGTGGGATTCAATCAGCCCCAGCATTTT. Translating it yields CASSFQQVGFNQPQHF.

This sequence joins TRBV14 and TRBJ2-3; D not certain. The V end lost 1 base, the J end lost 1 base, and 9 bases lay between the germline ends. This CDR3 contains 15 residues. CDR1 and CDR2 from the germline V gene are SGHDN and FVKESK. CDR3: CASSQGSRRTDTQYF. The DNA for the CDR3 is TGTGCCAGCAGCCAAGGGAGCCGCCGCACAGATACGCAGTATTTT.

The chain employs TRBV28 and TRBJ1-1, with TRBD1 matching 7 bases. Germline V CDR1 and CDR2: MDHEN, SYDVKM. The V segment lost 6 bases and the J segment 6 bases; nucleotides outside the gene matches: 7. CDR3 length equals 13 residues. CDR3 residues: CASRYTGDAEAFF. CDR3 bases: TGTGCCAGCAGGTACACAGGGGACGCTGAAGCTTTCTTT.

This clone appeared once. This CDR3 reads CASSLLGLANSYEQYF. The CDR3 DNA follows: TGCGCCAGCAGCTTGTTGGGACTAGCGAATTCCTACGAGCAGTACTTC. This chain links TRBV5-1 with TRBJ2-7; 10 positions agree with TRBD2. Looked up from germline, CDR1 is SGHRS and CDR2 is YFSETQ. The CDR3 runs to 16 residues. The V gene end was trimmed by 1 base and the J gene end by 1 base; junction bases not matched to a gene: 5.

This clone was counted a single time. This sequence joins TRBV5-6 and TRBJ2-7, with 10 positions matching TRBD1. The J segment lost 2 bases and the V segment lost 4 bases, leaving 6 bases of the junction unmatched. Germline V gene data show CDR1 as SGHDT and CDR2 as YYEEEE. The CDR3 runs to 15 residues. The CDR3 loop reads CASSPVGTGAYEQYF. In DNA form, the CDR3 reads TGTGCCAGCAGCCCGGTGGGGACAGGGGCCTACGAGCAGTACTTC.

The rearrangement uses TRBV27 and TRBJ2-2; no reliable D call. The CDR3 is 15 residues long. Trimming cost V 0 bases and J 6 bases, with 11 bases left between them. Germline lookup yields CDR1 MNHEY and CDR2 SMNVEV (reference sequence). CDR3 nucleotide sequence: TGTGCCAGCAGTTTATCGCCCGGGTCCCCCGGGGAGCTGTTTTTT. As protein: CASSLSPGSPGELFF.

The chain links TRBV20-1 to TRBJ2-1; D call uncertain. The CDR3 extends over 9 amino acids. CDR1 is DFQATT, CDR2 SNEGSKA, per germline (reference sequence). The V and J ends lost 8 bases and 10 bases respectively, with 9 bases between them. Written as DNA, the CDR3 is TGCAGTCCGTCCAGCGAGCAGTTCTTC. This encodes CSPSSEQFF.

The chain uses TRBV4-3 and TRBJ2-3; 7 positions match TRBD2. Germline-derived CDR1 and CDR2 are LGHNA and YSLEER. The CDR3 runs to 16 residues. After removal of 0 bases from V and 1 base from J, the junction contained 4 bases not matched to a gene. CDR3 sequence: CASSQDDREGTDTQYF. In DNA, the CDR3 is TGCGCCAGCAGCCAAGATGACCGGGAGGGCACAGATACGCAGTATTTT.

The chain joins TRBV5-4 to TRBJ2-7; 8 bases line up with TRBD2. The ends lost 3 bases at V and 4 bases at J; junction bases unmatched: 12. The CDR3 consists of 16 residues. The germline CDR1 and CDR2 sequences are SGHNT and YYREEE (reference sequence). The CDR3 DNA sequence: TGTGCCAGCAGCTCCGGTTCTAGCGGGTTGTTATACGAGCAGTACTTC. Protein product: CASSSGSSGLLYEQYF.

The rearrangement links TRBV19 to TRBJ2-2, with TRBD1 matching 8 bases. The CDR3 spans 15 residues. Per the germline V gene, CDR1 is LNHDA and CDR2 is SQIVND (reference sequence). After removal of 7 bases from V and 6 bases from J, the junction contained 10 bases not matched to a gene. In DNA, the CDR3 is TGTGCCAGTAAACGGGACAGGTCGGATCCCGGGGAGCTGTTTTTT. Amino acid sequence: CASKRDRSDPGELFF.

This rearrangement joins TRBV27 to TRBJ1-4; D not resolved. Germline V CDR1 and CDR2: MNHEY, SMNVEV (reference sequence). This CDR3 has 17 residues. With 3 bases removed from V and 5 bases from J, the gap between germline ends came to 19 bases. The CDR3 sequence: CASSLLGISSENEKLFF. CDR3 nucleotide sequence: TGTGCCAGCAGTTTGTTAGGCATCAGTAGCGAAAATGAAAAACTGTTTTTT.

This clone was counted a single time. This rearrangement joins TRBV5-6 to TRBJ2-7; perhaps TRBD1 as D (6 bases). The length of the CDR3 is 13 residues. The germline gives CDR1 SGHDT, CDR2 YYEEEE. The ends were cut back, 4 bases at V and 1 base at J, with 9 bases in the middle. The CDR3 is CASSRTGSYEQYF. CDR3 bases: TGTGCCAGCAGCCGTACAGGGTCCTACGAGCAGTACTTC. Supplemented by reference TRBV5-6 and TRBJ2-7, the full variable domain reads DAGVTQSPTHLIKTRGQQVTLRCSPKSGHDTVSWYQQALGQGPQFIFQYYEEEERQRGNFPDRFSGHQFPNYSSELNVNALLLGDSALYLCASSRTGSYEQYFGPGTRLTVT.

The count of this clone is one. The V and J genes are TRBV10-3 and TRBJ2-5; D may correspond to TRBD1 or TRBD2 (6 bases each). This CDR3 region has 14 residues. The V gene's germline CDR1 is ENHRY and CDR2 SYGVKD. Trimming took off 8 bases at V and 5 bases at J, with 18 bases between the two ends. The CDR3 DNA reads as TGTGCCATCTCCGGAGGAGGGGGTGGCGAGACCCAGTACTTC. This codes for CAISGGGGGETQYF.

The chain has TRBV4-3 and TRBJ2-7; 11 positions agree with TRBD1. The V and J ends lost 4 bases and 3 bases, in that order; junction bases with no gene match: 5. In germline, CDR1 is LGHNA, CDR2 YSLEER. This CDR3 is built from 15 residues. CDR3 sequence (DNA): TGCGCCAGCAGCCGGGACAGGGGGGCCGGCTACGAGCAGTACTTC. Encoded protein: CASSRDRGAGYEQYF.

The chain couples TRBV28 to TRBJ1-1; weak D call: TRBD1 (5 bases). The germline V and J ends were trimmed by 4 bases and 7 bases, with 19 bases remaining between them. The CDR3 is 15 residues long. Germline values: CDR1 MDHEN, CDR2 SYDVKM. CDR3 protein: CASSSPPDRGVEAFF. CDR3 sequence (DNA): TGTGCCAGCAGTTCACCACCCGACCGGGGCGTTGAAGCTTTCTTT.

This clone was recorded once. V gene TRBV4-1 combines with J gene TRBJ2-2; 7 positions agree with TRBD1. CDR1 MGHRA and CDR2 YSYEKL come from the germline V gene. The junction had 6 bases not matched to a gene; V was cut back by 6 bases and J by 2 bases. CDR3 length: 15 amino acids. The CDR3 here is CASSNRGQNTGELFF. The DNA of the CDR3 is TGCGCCAGCAGTAACAGGGGCCAAAACACCGGGGAGCTGTTTTTT.